One sample yielded the 21 T cell receptor beta chains listed below, sequenced in a study of OX40 agonist ivuxolimab in advanced cancers. TCRdb's copy holds only in-frame clones and misses some; the assay was immunoSEQ multiplex PCR. The sample consists of about 100,000 clones, approximately 89% of them appearing once. The specimen was CD4+ or CD8+ T cells sorted from blood, collected in a trial of the OX40 agonist ivuxolimab. The source is an adult with an advanced solid tumor such as melanoma, head and neck, liver or kidney cancer.

The V gene is TRBV6-6, the J gene TRBJ2-2; tentative D call: TRBD2 (6 bases). Germline V gene sequence: CDR1 MNHNY, CDR2 SVGAGI (reference sequence). CDR3 length: 13 residues. The V gene lost 8 bases and the J gene lost 5 bases, with 12 bases spanning the gap. CDR3 DNA sequence: TGTGCCAGCGGAGGAGGGTTAACCGGGGAGCTGTTTTTT. Its translation: CASGGGLTGELFF.

The V call is TRBV11-1, the J call TRBJ1-1, with D possibly TRBD1 on 6 matching bases. V lost 4 bases, J lost 1 base, and 19 bases lay in between. The germline gives CDR1 SGHAT, CDR2 FQDESV (reference sequence). CDR3 length equals 17 residues. The CDR3 spells CASSSLVQGLGNTEAFF. CDR3 DNA sequence: TGTGCCAGCAGCTCTTTGGTCCAGGGGCTTGGGAACACTGAAGCTTTCTTT.

This clone was found once. The V gene is TRBV2, the J gene TRBJ2-3, with TRBD1 matching 9 bases. This CDR3 is built from 16 residues. Germline CDR1 is SNHLY and CDR2 is FYNNEI. The trim removed 2 bases at V and 1 base at J, leaving 4 bases unmatched. This CDR3 is CASSEMGQGRTDTQYF. The CDR3 coding sequence is TGTGCCAGCAGTGAAATGGGACAGGGACGCACAGATACGCAGTATTTT.

The rearrangement uses TRBV30 and TRBJ2-1, with 7 nucleotides matching TRBD2. The germline gives CDR1 GTSNPN, CDR2 SVGIG (reference sequence). The CDR3 totals 14 residues. Trimming at V came to 3 bases and at J to 9 bases, leaving 11 bases not matched to a gene. In DNA, the CDR3 is TGTGCCTGGAGGGGGCGGGGGAGAAGAGGTGAGCAGTTCTTC. Translation: CAWRGRGRRGEQFF.

The rearrangement joins TRBV7-9 to TRBJ1-1; maybe TRBD1 (6 bases). Per germline, CDR1 SEHNR and CDR2 FQNEAQ (reference sequence). The V gene lost 1 base and the J gene lost 1 base, with 10 bases spanning the gap. The CDR3 spans 15 residues. The CDR3: CASSLGRGGNTEAFF. CDR3 coding DNA: TGTGCCAGCAGCTTAGGCAGGGGCGGGAACACTGAAGCTTTCTTT.

The chain employs TRBV2 and TRBJ1-1; D gene unclear. Germline V lookup: CDR1 SNHLY, CDR2 FYNNEI. This CDR3 has 13 amino acids. Trimming took off 5 bases at V and 6 bases at J, with 13 bases between the two ends. The CDR3 coding sequence is TGTGCCAGCAGTACAGTCCTTCTCTCTGAAGCTTTCTTT. This encodes CASSTVLLSEAFF. The full variable domain, rest sourced from reference TRBV2 and TRBJ1-1, is EPEVTQTPSHQVTQMGQEVILRCVPISNHLYFYWYRQILGQKVEFLVSFYNNEISEKSEIFDDQFSVERPDGSNFTLKIRSTKLEDSAMYFCASSTVLLSEAFFGQGTRLTVV.

The chain has TRBV19 and TRBJ2-1; 7 positions agree with TRBD2. Germline CDR1 and CDR2: LNHDA and SQIVND (reference sequence). The CDR3 loop spans 14 amino acids. J was trimmed by 7 bases and V by 9 bases; bases with no gene match: 12. CDR3 region: CASSGTTFQNEQFF. The CDR3 DNA reads as TGTGCCAGCTCCGGGACTACCTTTCAGAATGAGCAGTTCTTC.

This chain connects TRBV5-1 to TRBJ1-1, with 7 positions matching TRBD1. The trim removed 4 bases at V and 0 bases at J, leaving 6 bases unmatched. This CDR3 has 15 residues. From germline, CDR1 is SGHRS and CDR2 YFSETQ. This CDR3 is CASSRRQGMNTEAFF. CDR3 coding DNA: TGCGCCAGCAGCAGGAGACAGGGAATGAACACTGAAGCTTTCTTT.

This CDR3 is CASSPGQGFRVKRYEQYF. DNA of the CDR3: TGTGCCAGCAGTCCGGGACAGGGTTTCAGGGTGAAACGCTACGAGCAGTACTTC. The chain carries TRBV27 and TRBJ2-7; 9 nucleotides line up with TRBD1. Germline lookup yields CDR1 MNHEY and CDR2 SMNVEV (reference sequence). The ends lost 5 bases at V and 3 bases at J; junction bases unmatched: 17. The CDR3 extends over 18 amino acids.

The chain recombines TRBV30 with TRBJ1-3; 7 nucleotides line up with TRBD1. CDR3 length equals 15 residues. Germline CDR1 and CDR2: GTSNPN and SVGIG (reference sequence). The trim removed 1 base at V and 3 bases at J, leaving 6 bases unmatched. CDR3 in DNA: TGTGCCTGGAGTGGGGACAGACATTTTGGAAACACCATATATTTT. Amino acids: CAWSGDRHFGNTIYF.

V gene TRBV29-1 combines with J gene TRBJ1-1; D gene ambiguous. CDR3 length: 10 amino acids. CDR1 and CDR2 (germline): SQVTM, ANQGSEA. V shed 6 bases and J shed 2 bases, with 4 bases lying between them. Here the CDR3 reads CSVANTEAFF. CDR3 coding DNA: TGCAGCGTCGCAAACACTGAAGCTTTCTTT.

This clone came up a few times. J is TRBJ2-2 and V is TRBV5-4; weak D call: TRBD2 (5 bases). This CDR3 is built from 16 residues. V lost 3 bases, J lost 5 bases, and 17 bases lay in between. Germline assignment: CDR1 SGHNT and CDR2 YYREEE (reference sequence). CDR3 protein: CASSSAGARGTGELFF. The CDR3 region has the DNA TGTGCCAGCAGCTCGGCTGGTGCCCGGGGAACCGGGGAGCTGTTTTTT.

V is TRBV7-2 and J is TRBJ2-3; no definite D call. From germline, CDR1 is SGHTA and CDR2 FQGNSA. V was clipped by 5 bases and J by 2 bases, with 11 bases between them. The CDR3 covers 14 residues. The CDR3 loop is CASSPLASTDTQYF. The DNA for the CDR3 is TGTGCCAGCAGCCCTCTGGCTTCCACAGATACGCAGTATTTT.

The rearrangement joins TRBV30 to TRBJ1-1, with D perhaps matching TRBD1 (6 bases). V gave up 5 bases and J gave up 3 bases, with 10 bases separating them. The CDR3 loop spans 12 amino acids. CDR1 is GTSNPN and CDR2 is SVGIG in the germline V gene (reference sequence). The CDR3 sequence is CAWQTGYTEAFF. CDR3 DNA sequence: TGTGCCTGGCAAACAGGGTACACTGAAGCTTTCTTT.

This chain joins TRBV27 and TRBJ1-2; perhaps TRBD1 as D (5 bases). V shed 6 bases and J shed 1 base, with 12 bases lying between them. Germline V gene sequence: CDR1 MNHEY, CDR2 SMNVEV (reference sequence). This CDR3 comprises 14 residues. CDR3 DNA: TGTGCCAGCAGGCCCGGGGACCTTAACTATGGCTACACCTTC. Protein product: CASRPGDLNYGYTF.

The chain has TRBV6-5 and TRBJ2-1; 8 bases are shared with TRBD2. Germline values: CDR1 MNHEY, CDR2 SVGAGI. V lost 10 bases and J lost 0; bases outside the gene matches: 5. This CDR3 region has 14 residues. CDR3 sequence: CATREGVSYNEQFF. DNA for the CDR3: TGTGCCACCCGGGAGGGCGTCTCCTACAATGAGCAGTTCTTC.

This clone was seen a few times. This sequence joins TRBV6-5 and TRBJ1-1, with a tentative D call TRBD1 (5 bases). The V end lost 0 bases, the J end lost 5 bases, and 13 bases lay between the germline ends. The CDR3 length is 15 residues. Germline V gives CDR1 MNHEY, CDR2 SVGAGI. CDR3 protein: CASSYSKGLGTEAFF. In DNA, the CDR3 is TGTGCCAGCAGTTACTCAAAGGGGCTAGGGACTGAAGCTTTCTTT.

The V call is TRBV9, the J call TRBJ1-2, with D tentatively TRBD1 (6 bases). The V gene lost 0 bases and the J gene lost 0 bases, with 12 bases spanning the gap. The CDR3 contains 16 residues. Germline loops: CDR1 SGDLS, CDR2 YYNGEE. CDR3 region: CASSVGTDSANYGYTF. The DNA for the CDR3 is TGTGCCAGCAGCGTAGGGACAGACTCAGCTAACTATGGCTACACCTTC.

The CDR3 region is CAWGDSYNEQFF. The CDR3 DNA reads TGTGCCTGGGGGGACTCCTACAATGAGCAGTTCTTC. The V call is TRBV30, the J call TRBJ2-1; unclear D gene. Germline V gives CDR1 GTSNPN, CDR2 SVGIG (reference sequence). V dropped 5 bases and J dropped 0 bases, with 5 bases sitting between them. This CDR3 spans 12 amino acids.

V gene TRBV29-1 combines with J gene TRBJ1-2; TRBD1 matches at 7 bases. Losses at the gene ends were 3 bases for V and 4 bases for J; bases not matched to a gene: 5. Germline assignment: CDR1 SQVTM and CDR2 ANQGSEA. The CDR3 has 13 residues. This chain's CDR3 is CSVEGQSSYGYTF. The CDR3 DNA sequence: TGCAGCGTTGAGGGACAGAGCAGCTATGGCTACACCTTC.

The chain has TRBV28 and TRBJ2-7; D is undetermined. The CDR3 covers 15 residues. The germline V and J ends were trimmed by 8 bases and 2 bases, with 19 bases remaining between them. Germline assignment: CDR1 MDHEN and CDR2 SYDVKM. The chain's CDR3 is CASAARNGQPYEQYF. CDR3 in DNA: TGTGCCAGCGCAGCGAGGAATGGGCAGCCCTACGAGCAGTACTTC.